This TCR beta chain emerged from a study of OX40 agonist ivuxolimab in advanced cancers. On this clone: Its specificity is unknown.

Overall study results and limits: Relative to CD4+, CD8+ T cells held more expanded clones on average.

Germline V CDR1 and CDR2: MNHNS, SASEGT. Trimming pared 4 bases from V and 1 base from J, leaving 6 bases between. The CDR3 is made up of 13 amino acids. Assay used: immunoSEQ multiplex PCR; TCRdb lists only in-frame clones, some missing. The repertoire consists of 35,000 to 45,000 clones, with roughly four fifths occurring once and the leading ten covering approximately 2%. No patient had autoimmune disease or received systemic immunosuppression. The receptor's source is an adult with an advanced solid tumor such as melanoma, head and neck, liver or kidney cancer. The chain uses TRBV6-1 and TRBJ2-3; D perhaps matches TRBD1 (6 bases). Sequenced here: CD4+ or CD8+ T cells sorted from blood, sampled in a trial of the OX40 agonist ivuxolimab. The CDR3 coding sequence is TGTGCCAGCAGTGGACAGGGCACAGATACGCAGTATTTT. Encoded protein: CASSGQGTDTQYF.